The clone carrying this T cell receptor (beta chain) was picked up many times. Reasons for excluding patients were uncontrolled infection, other autoimmune disease, pregnancy or lactation. Fresh peripheral blood, 10 ml, was the source of the PBMCs. The data derive from a study of T cells in Graves' hyperthyroidism and ophthalmopathy. The CDR3 regions of TCR beta were amplified from RNA transcripts. HTBI primers drove first-round RT-PCR of the TCR CDR3. A single record per CDR3 protein comes from TCRdb applying MiXCR to the multiplex PCR reads. Of more than 500,000 distinct CDR3 sequences in the sample, approximately 14% were seen once. Germline V gene data show CDR1 as SNHLY and CDR2 as FYNNEI. The CDR3 spans 15 residues. The V end lost 6 bases, the J end lost 0 bases, and 14 bases lay between the germline ends.

Sequenced material: blood. The receptor comes from a woman aged 35 to 49 with Graves' ophthalmopathy. V is TRBV2 and J is TRBJ1-1; D is uncertain. The CDR3 region is CASRTGSAVNTEAFF. CDR3 bases: TGTGCCAGCAGGACGGGGTCGGCGGTGAACACTGAAGCTTTCTTT.